This T cell receptor (beta chain) is drawn from a study of shared clonotypes between healthy human individuals (dated by TCRdb to 2018 to 2020). Notes on the research overall: The cohort included three men and two women between 18 and 49 years of age. For each donor, CD4 naive and CD4 memory were each given three plates, CD8 naive was given two plates, and CD8 memory was given one plate. To estimate repertoire size and how much clonotype sharing occurs between individuals, the study deeply sequenced the blood TCR repertoires of five healthy adults. To increase sequencing depth and limit assay-specific biases, different laboratories used diverse techniques to prepare libraries and sequence TCR repertoires. Between about 0.85 and 9.5 billion PBMCs per donor were obtained by leukapheresis. Results and caveats for the whole study, not just this receptor: Roughly 5.2% of naive CD4, 3.5% of naive CD8, roughly 2.4% of memory CD4, and less than 0.45% of memory CD8 clonotypes were shared across a few donors. Sampling was restricted to blood, and TCR repertoires in tissue are likely to differ from TCR repertoires in blood. The genetic and exposure-history diversity represented was limited by the small number of donors. Naive subsets generally had larger estimated clonotype richness than memory subsets. Compared with non-shared clonotypes, clonotypes shared by all four sorted-subset donors had higher generation probabilities. Incomplete sequencing was indicated by rarefaction of sorted-subset datasets, despite the large sequencing depth. Pairwise subsampling led to the expectation that sequencing depth would affect the degree of clonotype sharing among donors.

Measured from the cysteine to the phenylalanine, the CDR3 is 14 residues long. CDR3 DNA is the only sequence kept; it has 42 bases, read in frame from the first base. CDR1 and CDR2 were assigned from the germline V gene as KGHSH and LQKENI. V drops 3 bases and J drops 1 base, leaving 9 bases in between. Concerning this clone: What this receptor recognizes is not known. The sample holds no much larger clone one base away, and base qualities are not on file. Other DNA sequences in the same sample also yield this CDR3.

TCR CDR3 regions were amplified from genomic DNA by multiplex PCR using the deep immunoSEQ assay. Extracted genomic DNA from each cell subset was spread evenly across all wells of several immunoSEQ 96-well plates, with each plate serving as a replicate. For sorted subsets, each replicate PCR was loaded with approximately 190 ng genomic DNA, equivalent to 25,000 to 30,000 T cell genomes. Purified libraries were measured with a Qubit 3.0 fluorometer, size-checked on a Bioanalyzer 2100, and measured again with the KAPA Library Quantification kit. Every immunoSEQ 96-well plate was sequenced on a dedicated single-read 150-cycle Illumina NextSeq 550 flow cell. In the paper's pipeline: Because only junctional sequences without quality scores were contained in the immunoSEQ output, filtering matching that applied to full-length reads could not be performed. To assign V/J genes and CDR3, sequences were annotated against IMGT germline references using PyIR, a Python wrapper for IgBLAST v1.9. Reads were removed for weak V/J assignments (E-value above 1e-6), missing CDR3, stop codons, out-of-frame junctions, or ambiguous translated residues. V3J clonotypes were defined by identical inferred V gene, J gene, and CDR3 amino acid sequence. Percentage overlap between repertoires was computed as shared unique clonotypes divided by the size of the smaller repertoire. Repertoire richness was assessed with RTK rarefaction, the Chao1 estimator, and Recon v2.1 estimates of unobserved clonotypes. Generation probabilities were computed with OLGA for all TCRbeta clonotypes obtained by the gDNA method from several donors. The table comes from immuneACCESS by way of TCRdb, which keeps in-frame sequences with V and J called. Part of the clones is missing from these tables; in studies checked, under half for an unresolved V gene and the rest for unknown reasons. D and trimming were read from the DNA, whereas the V and J calls and clone size are those reported in that table. The sample contains millions of clones, 90% to 95% of them found a single time. Of the sample, more than 0.12% falls within the top ten clones.

The donors were healthy, HIV-negative adults with no recently reported acute infections or vaccinations. All donors were Caucasian adults living in Nashville, Tennessee, USA. CD4+ T cells were enriched through magnetic negative selection, after which naive cells were positively selected on CD45RA and the remaining negative fraction served as the memory subset. Blood was obtained by leukapheresis, after which PBMCs were separated by Ficoll-Histopaque density gradient centrifugation and cryopreserved in liquid nitrogen vapor phase. Analytical flow cytometry was used to check the purity and quantity of every magnetically sorted T cell population. Each sorted fraction had its genomic DNA isolated and then quantified by UV absorbance on a Nanodrop 2000c.

The chain employs TRBV18 and TRBJ2-5; the D gene is perhaps TRBD1, on 5 matching bases. The source material was naive CD4+ T cells sorted from blood. The sample's cell subset or site, from its label and the paper: CD45RA+ positively selected. The sequence came from a man between 18 and 29 years old in good health. The DNA is TGTGCCAGCTCACCCGACAGAGCCCAAGAGACCCAGTACTTC. This codes for CASSPDRAQETQYF. Reference TRBV18 and TRBJ2-5 genes cover what lies past the CDR3, so the full variable domain is NAGVMQNPRHLVRRRGQEARLRCSPMKGHSHVYWYRQLPEEGLKFMVYLQKENIIDESGMPKERFSAEFPKEGPSILRIQQVVRGDSAAYFCASSPDRAQETQYFGPGTRLLVL.